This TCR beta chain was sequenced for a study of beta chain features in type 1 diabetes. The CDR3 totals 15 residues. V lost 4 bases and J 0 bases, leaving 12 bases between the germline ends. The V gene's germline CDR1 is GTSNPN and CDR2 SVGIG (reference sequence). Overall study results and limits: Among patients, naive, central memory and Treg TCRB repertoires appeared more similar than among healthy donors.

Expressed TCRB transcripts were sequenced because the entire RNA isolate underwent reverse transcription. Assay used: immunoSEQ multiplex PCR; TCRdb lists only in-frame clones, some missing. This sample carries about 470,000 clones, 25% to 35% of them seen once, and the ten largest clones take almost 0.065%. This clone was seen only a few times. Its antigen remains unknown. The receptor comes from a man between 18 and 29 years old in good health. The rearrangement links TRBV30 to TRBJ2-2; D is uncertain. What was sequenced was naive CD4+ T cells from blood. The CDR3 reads CAWKAGPTNTGELFF. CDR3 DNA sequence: TGTGCCTGGAAGGCCGGCCCAACGAACACCGGGGAGCTGTTTTTT.